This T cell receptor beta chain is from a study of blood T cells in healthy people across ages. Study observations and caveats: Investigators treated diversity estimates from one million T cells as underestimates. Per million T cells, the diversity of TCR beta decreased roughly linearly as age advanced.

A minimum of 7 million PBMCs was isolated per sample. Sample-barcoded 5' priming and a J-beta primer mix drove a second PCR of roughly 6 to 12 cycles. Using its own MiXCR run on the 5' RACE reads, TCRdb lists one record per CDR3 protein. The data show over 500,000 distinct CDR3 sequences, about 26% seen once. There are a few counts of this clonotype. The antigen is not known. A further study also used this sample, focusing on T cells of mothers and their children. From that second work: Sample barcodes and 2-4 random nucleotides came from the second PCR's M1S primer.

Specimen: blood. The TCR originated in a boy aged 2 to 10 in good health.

CDR3 protein: CASSFAQPGGYTF. CDR3 nucleotides: TGTGCCAGCAGTTTCGCACAGCCGGGCGGCTACACCTTC. V usage is TRBV6-5 and J usage is TRBJ1-2, with no clear D. Trimming removed 4 bases from V and 8 bases from J, with 14 bases in between. CDR1 is MNHEY and CDR2 is SVGAGI in the germline V gene. The CDR3 sequence is 13 residues long.